What follows are 8 T cell receptor beta chains derived from one specimen sequenced in a study of blood T cell repertoires in COVID-19. Profiling relied on immunoSEQ multiplex PCR, and the TCRdb table lists in-frame clones only, not all of them. The sample consists of about 440,000 clones, about 89% of them appearing once. Specimen: peripheral blood. The receptors here all came from a woman in her thirties with acute or convalescent COVID-19.

In its sample, this clone was seen many times. CDR3 region: CATRRLAGADTQYF. DNA of the CDR3: TGTGCCACCAGGAGACTAGCGGGAGCAGATACGCAGTATTTT. V usage is TRBV19 and J usage is TRBJ2-3; 12 bases align to TRBD2. Trimming cost V 10 bases and J 4 bases; bases outside gene matches: 6. The CDR3 has 14 amino acids. Per the germline V gene, CDR1 is LNHDA and CDR2 is SQIVND (reference sequence). Complete variable domain (other parts from reference TRBV19 and TRBJ2-3): DGGITQSPKYLFRKEGQNVTLSCEQNLNHDAMYWYRQDPGQGLRLIYYSQIVNDFQKGDIAEGYSVSREKKESFPLTVTSAQKNPTAFYLCATRRLAGADTQYFGPGTRLTVL.

The chain couples TRBV5-6 to TRBJ2-1; 8 positions match TRBD1. CDR1 is SGHDT, CDR2 YYEEEE, per germline. With V trimmed by 4 bases and J by 7 bases, 13 bases remained unmatched. This CDR3 region has 16 residues. CDR3 sequence (DNA): TGTGCCAGCAGCCGGACCCCGGGACAGGCCGGTAATGAGCAGTTCTTC. Its translation is CASSRTPGQAGNEQFF.

The chain couples TRBV7-2 to TRBJ2-4; 8 positions match TRBD1. The CDR3 runs 16 residues. Trimming took 6 bases from V and 1 from J; bases not matched to a gene: 8. CDR1 SGHTA and CDR2 FQGNSA come from the germline V gene. The CDR3: CASRGITGGAKNIQYF. The CDR3 region has the DNA TGTGCCAGCAGGGGGATAACAGGGGGTGCCAAAAACATTCAGTACTTC.

The CDR3 loop reads CAIRGQGFGDEQFF. CDR3 DNA sequence: TGTGCCATCAGGGGACAGGGGTTTGGCGATGAGCAGTTCTTC. The chain combines TRBV10-3 with TRBJ2-1; TRBD1 aligns across 10 bases. Germline assignment: CDR1 ENHRY and CDR2 SYGVKD. J was trimmed by 8 bases and V by 6 bases; bases with no gene match: 7. The length of the CDR3 is 14 residues.

V gene TRBV11-2 combines with J gene TRBJ1-6; 7 bases are a match to TRBD1. The V segment lost 4 bases and the J segment 7 bases; nucleotides outside the gene matches: 19. Per germline, CDR1 SGHAT and CDR2 FQNNGV. The CDR3 spans 19 residues. CDR3 DNA: TGTGCCAGCAGCTCCGGTGTCACCGGGACAGTCTTTAGGAATTCACCCCTCCACTTT. Translated: CASSSGVTGTVFRNSPLHF.

This clone was picked up a small number of times. Other DNA sequences in the same sample also yield this CDR3. The chain employs TRBV6-1 and TRBJ1-5; D ambiguous. This CDR3 is 14 amino acids long. In germline, CDR1 is MNHNS, CDR2 SASEGT. Trimming left V 3 bases short and J 2 bases short, with 8 bases between. The CDR3 region is CASSESGGNQPQHF. CDR3 bases: TGTGCCAGCAGTGAGTCGGGTGGCAATCAGCCCCAGCATTTT.

The count of this clone is one. The chain has TRBV27 and TRBJ1-2; D may be TRBD1 (5 bases). Germline V CDR1 and CDR2: MNHEY, SMNVEV (reference sequence). Trimming removed 3 bases at V and 8 bases at J, with 13 bases between. The CDR3 is 13 amino acids. CDR3 DNA sequence: TGTGCCAGCAGTTTTCTTGGGGCGGAGGGCTACACCTTC. Its translation is CASSFLGAEGYTF.

This sequence joins TRBV7-9 and TRBJ1-2; 7 bases agree with TRBD1. CDR1 SEHNR and CDR2 FQNEAQ come from the germline V gene (reference sequence). This CDR3 has 16 residues. The V and J ends lost 2 bases and 3 bases, in that order; junction bases with no gene match: 9. In nucleotides, the CDR3 is TGTGCCAGCAGCTTAATAAGCATCGGGACAGACTATGGCTACACCTTC. Translated: CASSLISIGTDYGYTF. The variable domain in full, with the rest retrieved from reference TRBV7-9 and TRBJ1-2, is DTGVSQNPRHKITKRGQNVTFRCDPISEHNRLYWYRQTLGQGPEFLTYFQNEAQLEKSRLLSDRFSAERPKGSFSTLEIQRTEQGDSAMYLCASSLISIGTDYGYTFGSGTRLTVV.